This T cell receptor beta chain derives from a study of radiotherapy plus CTLA-4 blockade in lung cancer (dated by TCRdb to between 2018 and 2020). The study in broad terms: Among enrolled patients, 15% to 20% had an objective response and 31% reached disease control.

In this study, focal radiation therapy paired with CTLA-4 blockade (ipilimumab) was tested in patients who had chemo-refractory metastatic non-small-cell lung cancer. The receptor library was made with the immunoSEQ multiplex PCR assay. TCRdb carries this immuneACCESS record with in-frame sequences only. Its versions omit some clonotypes, under half of them owing to an unresolved V gene in the studies checked, with the rest unexplained. The sample table records around 40,000 clones; roughly 70% of these occur just once. Together, the top ten hold 9.8% of the sample. The germline V gene specifies SNHLY as CDR1 and FYNNEI as CDR2. V is trimmed back by 9 bases and J by 4 bases, and the junction contains 7 bases that no gene match accounts for. The CDR3 runs 14 residues from the cysteine to the phenylalanine. The kept DNA is CDR3 alone, 42 bases in frame from the first base. Findings and caveats that apply to the study as a whole: After treatment with radiotherapy and ipilimumab, TCR clones that originated in tumors expanded in peripheral blood. The strongest predictors of response, as reported, were early dynamic changes in blood T cell clones along with a rise in serum interferon-beta after radiation.

Points on this clone: Its cognate antigen has yet to be identified. The record has no base qualities; no much larger clone is one base away.

The material sequenced was peripheral blood, taken from a patient treated with radiotherapy plus ipilimumab. This chain joins TRBV2 to TRBJ1-1; TRBD1 aligns with 11 central bases. This clonotype was sampled from a human donor with non-small cell lung cancer who had stable disease on radiotherapy plus ipilimumab. For the CDR3, the sequence is CASNPGQGGTEAFF. The DNA sequence reads TGTGCCAGTAACCCGGGACAGGGGGGCACTGAAGCTTTCTTT.